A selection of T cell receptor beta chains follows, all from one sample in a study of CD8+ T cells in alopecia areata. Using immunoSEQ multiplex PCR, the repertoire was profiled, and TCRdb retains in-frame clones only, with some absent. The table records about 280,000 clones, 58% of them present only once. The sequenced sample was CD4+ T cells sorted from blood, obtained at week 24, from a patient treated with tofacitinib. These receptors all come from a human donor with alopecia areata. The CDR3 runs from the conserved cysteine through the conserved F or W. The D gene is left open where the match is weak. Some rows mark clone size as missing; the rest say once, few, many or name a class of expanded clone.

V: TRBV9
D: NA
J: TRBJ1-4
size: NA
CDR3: CASSTQQGYNEKLFF
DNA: TGTGCCAGCAGCACCCAACAGGGATATAATGAAAAACTGTTTTTT

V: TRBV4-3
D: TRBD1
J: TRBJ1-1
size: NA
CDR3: CASSLGQGNTEAFF
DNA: TGCGCCAGCAGCCTCGGACAGGGGAACACTGAAGCTTTCTTT

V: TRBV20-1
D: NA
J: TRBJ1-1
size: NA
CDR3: CSAEYDTEAFF
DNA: TGCAGTGCCGAATATGACACTGAAGCTTTCTTT

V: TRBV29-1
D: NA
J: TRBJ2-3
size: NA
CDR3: CSVLGGDTQYF
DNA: TGCAGCGTATTAGGGGGAGATACGCAGTATTTT

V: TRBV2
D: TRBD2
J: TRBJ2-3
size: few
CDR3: CASQLAGVTDTQYF
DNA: TGTGCCAGCCAGCTAGCGGGGGTCACAGATACGCAGTATTTT

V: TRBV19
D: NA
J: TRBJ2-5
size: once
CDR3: CASGDRTQYF
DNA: TGTGCCAGTGGAGATCGGACCCAGTACTTC

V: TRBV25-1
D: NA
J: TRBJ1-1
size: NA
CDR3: CASRSPGAVGQMNTEAFF
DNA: TGTGCCAGCAGATCCCCCGGGGCCGTAGGACAGATGAACACTGAAGCTTTCTTT

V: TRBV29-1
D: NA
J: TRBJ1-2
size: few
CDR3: CSGRGLLGYGYTF
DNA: TGCAGCGGACGAGGGCTACTTGGATATGGCTACACCTTC

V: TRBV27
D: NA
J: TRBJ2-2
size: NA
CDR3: CASSGDRKNTGELFF
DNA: TGTGCCAGCAGTGGGGATCGGAAGAACACCGGGGAGCTGTTTTTT

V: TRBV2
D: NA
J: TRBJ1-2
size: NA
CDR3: CASSVFGERGYTF
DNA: TGTGCCAGCAGTGTCTTCGGGGAAAGGGGCTACACCTTC

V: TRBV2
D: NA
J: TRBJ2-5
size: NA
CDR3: CASSEARPETQYF
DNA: TGTGCCAGCAGTGAAGCCCGTCCCGAGACCCAGTACTTC

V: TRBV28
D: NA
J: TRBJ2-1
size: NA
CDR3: CASSFWAAGLSYNEQFF
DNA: TGTGCCAGCAGTTTCTGGGCCGCGGGCCTTTCCTACAATGAGCAGTTCTTC

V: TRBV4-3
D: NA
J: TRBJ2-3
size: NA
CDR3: CASSHPMEPNINTQYF
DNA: TGCGCCAGCAGCCACCCAATGGAACCTAACATAAATACGCAGTATTTT

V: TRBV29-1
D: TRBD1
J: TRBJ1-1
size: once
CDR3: CSVVYLRGLMNTEAFF
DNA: TGCAGCGTTGTTTATCTTAGGGGGCTCATGAACACTGAAGCTTTCTTT

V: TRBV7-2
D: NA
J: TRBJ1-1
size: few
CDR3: CASSLDSRSFAAGAFF
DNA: TGTGCCAGCAGCTTAGACTCCAGGTCGTTCGCTGCGGGAGCTTTCTTT

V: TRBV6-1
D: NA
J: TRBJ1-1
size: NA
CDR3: CASRWGVVEAFF
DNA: TGTGCCAGCAGATGGGGTGTAGTTGAAGCTTTCTTT

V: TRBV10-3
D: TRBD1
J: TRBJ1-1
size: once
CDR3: CAISGSGTGNTEAFF
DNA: TGTGCCATCAGTGGTTCCGGGACAGGGAACACTGAAGCTTTCTTT

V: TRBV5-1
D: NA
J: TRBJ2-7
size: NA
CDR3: CASSLEASSYEQYF
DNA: TGCGCCAGCAGCTTAGAAGCCAGCTCCTACGAGCAGTACTTC

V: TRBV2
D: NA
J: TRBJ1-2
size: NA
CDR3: CARGRGVSNYGYTF
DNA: TGTGCCAGAGGACGCGGGGTTTCTAACTATGGCTACACCTTC

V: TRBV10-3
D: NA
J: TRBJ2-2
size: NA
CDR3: CAISDGGADAGELFF
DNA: TGTGCCATCAGTGATGGAGGGGCTGACGCCGGGGAGCTGTTTTTT

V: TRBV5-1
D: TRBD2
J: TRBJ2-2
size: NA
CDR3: CASSILGLAGANTGELFF
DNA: TGCGCCAGCAGCATACTAGGACTAGCGGGGGCGAACACCGGGGAGCTGTTTTTT

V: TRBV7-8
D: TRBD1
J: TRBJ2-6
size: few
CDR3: CASSPGQGSVGANVLTF
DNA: TGTGCCAGCAGCCCAGGACAGGGGTCGGTCGGGGCCAACGTCCTGACTTTC

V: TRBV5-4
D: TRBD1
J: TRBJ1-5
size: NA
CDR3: CASSAAQGGSHNQPQHF
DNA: TGTGCCAGCAGCGCTGCGCAGGGGGGGTCCCACAATCAGCCCCAGCATTTT

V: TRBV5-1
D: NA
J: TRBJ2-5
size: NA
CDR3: CASSSGDSQETQYF
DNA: TGCGCCAGCAGCTCTGGAGACAGTCAAGAGACCCAGTACTTC

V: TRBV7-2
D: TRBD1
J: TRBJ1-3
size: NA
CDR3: CASRRTGGSGNTIYF
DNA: TGTGCCAGCAGGCGAACAGGGGGCTCTGGAAACACCATATATTTT

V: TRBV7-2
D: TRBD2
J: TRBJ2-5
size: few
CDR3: CASSLDWTSKETQYF
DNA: TGTGCCAGCAGCTTAGATTGGACTAGCAAGGAGACCCAGTACTTC

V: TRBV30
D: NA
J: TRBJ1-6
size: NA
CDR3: CAWSAPGRLALHF
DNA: TGTGCCTGGAGTGCCCCGGGGCGATTGGCCCTCCACTTT

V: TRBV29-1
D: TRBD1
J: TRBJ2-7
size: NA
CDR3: CSVADRAYEQYF
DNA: TGCAGCGTCGCGGACAGGGCCTACGAGCAGTACTTC

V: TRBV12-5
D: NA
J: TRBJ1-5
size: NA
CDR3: CASGLRDPNQPQHF
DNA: TGTGCTAGTGGTTTGAGAGACCCCAATCAGCCCCAGCATTTT

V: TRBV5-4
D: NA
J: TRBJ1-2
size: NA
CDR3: CASSLTANYGYTF
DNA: TGTGCCAGCAGTTTGACAGCCAACTATGGCTACACCTTC

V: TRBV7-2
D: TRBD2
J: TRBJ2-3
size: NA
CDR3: CASSLPGGATDTQYF
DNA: TGTGCCAGCAGCTTACCCGGGGGGGCCACAGATACGCAGTATTTT

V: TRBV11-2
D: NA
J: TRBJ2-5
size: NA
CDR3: CASSLEPEETQYF
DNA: TGTGCCAGCAGCTTAGAACCAGAAGAGACCCAGTACTTC

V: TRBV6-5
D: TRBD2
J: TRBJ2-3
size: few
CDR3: CASRLAGRSDTQYF
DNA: TGTGCCAGCAGGCTAGCGGGGAGGTCAGATACGCAGTATTTT

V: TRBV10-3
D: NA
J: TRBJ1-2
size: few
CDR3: CAINTGLDGYTF
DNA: TGTGCCATCAACACAGGGCTGGATGGCTACACCTTC

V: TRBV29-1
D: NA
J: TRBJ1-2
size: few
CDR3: CSASEDRFFLF
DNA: TGCAGCGCTTCCGAAGACAGGTTTTTCCTCTTC

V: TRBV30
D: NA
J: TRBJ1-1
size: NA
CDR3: CAWSLRGGVEAFF
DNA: TGTGCCTGGAGCCTGCGAGGGGGAGTAGAAGCTTTCTTT

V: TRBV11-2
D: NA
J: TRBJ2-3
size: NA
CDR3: CASSLDVGAAQYF
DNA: TGTGCCAGCAGCTTAGACGTGGGGGCCGCCCAGTATTTT

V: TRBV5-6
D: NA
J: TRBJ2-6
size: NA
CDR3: CASSTEPRGANVLTF
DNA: TGTGCCAGCAGTACGGAGCCTAGAGGGGCCAACGTCCTGACTTTC

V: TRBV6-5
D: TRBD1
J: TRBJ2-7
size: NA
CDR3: CASSSDGTGSYEQYF
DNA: TGTGCCAGCAGTTCTGACGGGACAGGGTCCTACGAGCAGTACTTC

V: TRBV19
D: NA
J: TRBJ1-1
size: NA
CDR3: CASSISDTWDTEAFF
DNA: TGTGCCAGTAGTATCTCGGACACATGGGACACTGAAGCTTTCTTT

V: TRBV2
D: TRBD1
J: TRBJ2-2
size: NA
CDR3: CASSVRQGALLGELFF
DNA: TGTGCCAGCAGTGTGCGGCAGGGGGCCCTCCTCGGGGAGCTGTTTTTT

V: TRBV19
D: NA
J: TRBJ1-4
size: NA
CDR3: CASSIGGNEKLFF
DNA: TGTGCCAGTAGTATAGGAGGAAATGAAAAACTGTTTTTT

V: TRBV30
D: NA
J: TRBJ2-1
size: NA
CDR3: CAWSTVSYNEQFF
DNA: TGTGCCTGGAGTACAGTCTCCTACAATGAGCAGTTCTTC